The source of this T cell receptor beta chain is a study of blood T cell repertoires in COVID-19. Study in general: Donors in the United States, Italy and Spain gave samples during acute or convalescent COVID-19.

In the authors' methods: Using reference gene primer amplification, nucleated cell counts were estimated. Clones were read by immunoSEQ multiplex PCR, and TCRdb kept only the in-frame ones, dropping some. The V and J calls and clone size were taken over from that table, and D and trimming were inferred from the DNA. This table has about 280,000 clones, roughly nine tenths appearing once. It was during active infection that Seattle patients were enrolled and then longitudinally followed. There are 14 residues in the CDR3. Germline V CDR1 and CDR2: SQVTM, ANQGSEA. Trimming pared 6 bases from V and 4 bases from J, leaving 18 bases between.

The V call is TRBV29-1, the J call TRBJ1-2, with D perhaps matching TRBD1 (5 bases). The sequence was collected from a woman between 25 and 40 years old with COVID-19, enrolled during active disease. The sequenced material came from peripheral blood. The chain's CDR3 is CSVHMGGFGYGYTF. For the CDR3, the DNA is TGCAGCGTACATATGGGGGGTTTTGGCTATGGCTACACCTTC.